These 12 T cell receptor beta chains were sequenced from one sample in a study of graft-versus-host responses after intestinal transplantation. Sequencing was performed with immunoSEQ multiplex PCR; in TCRdb, only in-frame clones are kept and a portion is missing. The sample lists 70,000 or so clones; under 90% were seen once. Antigen specificity for these receptors is unknown. The sample here was unstimulated CD4+ T cells sorted from spleen or lymph node cells, taken before transplant. The receptor set was obtained from a human donor who was the organ donor for an intestinal transplant.

The V gene is TRBV28, the J gene TRBJ1-3; TRBD1 agrees at 7 bases. The CDR3 is 14 residues long. Germline V lookup: CDR1 MDHEN, CDR2 SYDVKM. The ends lost 3 bases at V and 3 bases at J; junction bases unmatched: 2. The DNA for the CDR3 is TGTGCCAGCAGTTTCGACAGGGATGGAAACACCATATATTTT. It encodes CASSFDRDGNTIYF. The full variable domain, rest sourced from reference TRBV28 and TRBJ1-3, is DVKVTQSSRYLVKRTGEKVFLECVQDMDHENMFWYRQDPGLGLRLIYFSYDVKMKEKGDIPEGYSVSREKKERFSLILESASTNQTSMYLCASSFDRDGNTIYFGEGSWLTVV.

In DNA form, the CDR3 reads TGTGCCAGCAGCTTAAGGGGGGGGGTGGCCCAGCATTTT. Amino acid sequence: CASSLRGGVAQHF. The chain uses TRBV7-8 and TRBJ1-5; tentatively, D is TRBD1 (6 bases). The CDR3 has 13 amino acids. Trimming stripped 2 bases from V and 11 bases from J, with 13 bases between. Per germline, CDR1 SGHVS and CDR2 FQNEAQ.

The V call is TRBV6-1, the J call TRBJ1-6; no definite D call. The CDR3 has 14 amino acids. Germline V gene lookup returns CDR1 MNHNS and CDR2 SASEGT. Trimming removed 5 bases at V and 8 bases at J, with 13 bases between. The CDR3 DNA sequence: TGTGCCAGCAGTCTCCAGGAGGCCTATTCACCCCTCCACTTT. Translation gives CASSLQEAYSPLHF.

The chain carries TRBV30 and TRBJ1-1, with D unclear. This CDR3 contains 13 residues. Trimming cost V 2 bases and J 3 bases, with 10 bases left between them. Germline V gene data show CDR1 as GTSNPN and CDR2 as SVGIG (reference sequence). The CDR3 region is CAWSLRADTEAFF. CDR3 coding DNA: TGTGCCTGGAGTCTTCGAGCGGACACTGAAGCTTTCTTT.

This chain joins TRBV5-4 and TRBJ2-3; no reliable D call. The germline gives CDR1 SGHNT, CDR2 YYREEE (reference sequence). The CDR3 is made up of 13 amino acids. The V and J ends lost 0 bases and 5 bases respectively, with 7 bases between them. The CDR3 DNA sequence: TGTGCCAGCAGCTTGGGCTCCGGAGATACGCAGTATTTT. Translation: CASSLGSGDTQYF.

The CDR3 spells CASSFNPPLHF. The CDR3 DNA is TGTGCCAGCAGTTTCAATCCACCCCTCCACTTT. The chain carries TRBV28 and TRBJ1-6; D not resolved. The CDR3 covers 11 residues. Germline lookup yields CDR1 MDHEN and CDR2 SYDVKM. V was clipped by 3 bases and J by 11 bases, with 5 bases between them. Full variable domain (outside the CDR3, taken from reference TRBV28 and TRBJ1-6): DVKVTQSSRYLVKRTGEKVFLECVQDMDHENMFWYRQDPGLGLRLIYFSYDVKMKEKGDIPEGYSVSREKKERFSLILESASTNQTSMYLCASSFNPPLHFGNGTRLTVT.

The V call is TRBV5-1, the J call TRBJ2-5; TRBD1 matches 8 bases. Germline values: CDR1 SGHRS, CDR2 YFSETQ. V shed 0 bases and J 5 bases; nucleotides not matched to a gene: 9. The length of the CDR3 is 16 residues. CDR3 DNA sequence: TGCGCCAGCAGCTTGGCCCCAGGGGGCATACGGGAGACCCAGTACTTC. This encodes CASSLAPGGIRETQYF. The full variable domain, in which reference TRBV5-1 and TRBJ2-5 provide the parts outside the CDR3, is KAGVTQTPRYLIKTRGQQVTLSCSPISGHRSVSWYQQTPGQGLQFLFEYFSETQRNKGNFPGRFSGRQFSNSRSEMNVSTLELGDSALYLCASSLAPGGIRETQYFGPGTRLLVL.

This clone appeared once. V and J are TRBV5-1 and TRBJ1-2, with a possible D match to TRBD1 (6 bases). V shed 5 bases and J shed 6 bases, with 17 bases lying between them. The length of the CDR3 is 14 residues. Germline lookup yields CDR1 SGHRS and CDR2 YFSETQ. As DNA, the CDR3 is TGCGCCAGCAGGTTTAGACAGGACGGAGATGGCTACACCTTC. This codes for CASRFRQDGDGYTF.

The chain is built from TRBV11-2 and TRBJ2-3, with D possibly TRBD1 on 5 matching bases. The CDR3 has 13 residues. CDR1 is SGHAT, CDR2 FQNNGV, per germline. V dropped 1 base and J dropped 7 bases, with 9 bases sitting between them. This chain's CDR3 is CASSLAGLNTQYF. As DNA, the CDR3 is TGTGCCAGCAGCTTAGCAGGGTTGAATACGCAGTATTTT.

The chain links TRBV5-1 to TRBJ1-3; D possibly corresponds to TRBD1 (6 bases). Germline-derived CDR1 and CDR2 are SGHRS and YFSETQ. The CDR3 consists of 14 residues. V gave up 0 bases and J gave up 3 bases, with 7 bases separating them. DNA of the CDR3: TGCGCCAGCAGCTTGGGGACAGTTGGAAACACCATATATTTT. This sequence encodes CASSLGTVGNTIYF. Drawing the rest from reference TRBV5-1 and TRBJ1-3, the complete variable domain is KAGVTQTPRYLIKTRGQQVTLSCSPISGHRSVSWYQQTPGQGLQFLFEYFSETQRNKGNFPGRFSGRQFSNSRSEMNVSTLELGDSALYLCASSLGTVGNTIYFGEGSWLTVV.

This rearrangement joins TRBV5-1 to TRBJ2-4; D ambiguous. Trimming removed 0 bases from V and 5 bases from J, with 12 bases in between. The CDR3 loop spans 15 amino acids. Germline lookup yields CDR1 SGHRS and CDR2 YFSETQ. Written as DNA, the CDR3 is TGCGCCAGCAGCTTGGAAGCGCGGTTGGAAAACATTCAGTACTTC. Its protein product is CASSLEARLENIQYF.

This clone was picked up a small number of times. V is TRBV5-8 and J is TRBJ1-5, with D unresolved. With 1 base removed from V and 0 bases from J, the gap between germline ends came to 5 bases. Germline lookup yields CDR1 SGHTS and CDR2 YDEGEE. The CDR3 contains 14 residues. CDR3 residues: CASSLSVSNQPQHF. The CDR3 region has the DNA TGTGCCAGCAGCTTGTCTGTTAGCAATCAGCCCCAGCATTTT.